This entry lists 21 T cell receptor beta chains sequenced from one sample in a study of yellow fever vaccine responses in identical twins. MiXCR, applied by TCRdb to the RT-PCR reads, yields one record per CDR3 protein. The sample includes under 3,500 distinct CDR3 sequences, roughly nine tenths of them seen just once. Source: T cells from blood (PBMCs), unsorted or a sorted subset (not recorded which), taken before or after yellow fever vaccination (not recorded which). The receptor set was obtained from a female donor who received the yellow fever vaccine.

The rearrangement uses TRBV6-1 and TRBJ2-7; 10 bases agree with TRBD1. J gave up 4 bases and V 5 bases, and 11 bases lay outside the gene matches. Germline loops: CDR1 MNHNS, CDR2 SASEGT. This CDR3 contains 16 residues. CDR3 DNA sequence: TGTGCCAGCAGTAAAATGGGACAGGGGTGGGAGTACGAGCAGTACGTC. Translation: CASSKMGQGWEYEQYV.

The chain has TRBV20-1 and TRBJ2-1; 11 bases map to TRBD2. This CDR3 is built from 14 residues. Germline-derived CDR1 and CDR2 are DFQATT and SNEGSKA (reference sequence). Trimming removed 6 bases from V and 6 bases from J; junction bases left unmatched: 7. CDR3 residues: CSAIRLAGTNEQFF. In nucleotides, the CDR3 is TGCAGTGCCATTAGACTAGCGGGGACCAATGAGCAGTTCTTC.

The chain carries TRBV6-1 and TRBJ1-3; no firm D call. V lost 9 bases, J lost 0 bases, and 9 bases lay in between. The CDR3 contains 13 residues. In germline, CDR1 is MNHNS, CDR2 SASEGT. As DNA, the CDR3 is TGTGCCAGTCAGACGGCCTCTGGAAACACCATATATTTT. Amino acids: CASQTASGNTIYF.

This clonotype was seen more than once but under ten times. V is TRBV2 and J is TRBJ1-5; 10 nucleotides align to TRBD1. The CDR3 runs 17 residues. CDR1 is SNHLY, CDR2 FYNNEI, per germline. The trim removed 4 bases at V and 0 bases at J, leaving 6 bases unmatched. The CDR3 loop reads CASSGTGGENSNQPQHF. The DNA of the CDR3 is TGTGCCAGCAGTGGGACAGGGGGAGAGAATAGCAATCAGCCCCAGCATTTT.

This chain joins TRBV7-3 and TRBJ2-5; D possibly matches TRBD1 or TRBD2 (5 bases each). With 1 base removed from V and 1 base from J, the gap between germline ends came to 13 bases. The CDR3 spans 16 residues. CDR1 and CDR2 from the germline V gene are SGHTA and FQGTGA. The chain's CDR3 is CASSLRQSGFQETQYF. The CDR3 nucleotides are TGTGCCAGCAGCTTAAGACAGTCGGGGTTCCAAGAGACCCAGTACTTC.

This chain uses TRBV7-9 with TRBJ2-1; TRBD1 matches 11 bases. Unmatched junction bases numbered 8, after V lost 5 bases and J lost 8 bases. Germline CDR1 is SEHNR and CDR2 is FQNEAQ (reference sequence). The CDR3 covers 15 residues. The CDR3 reads CASSQDRGLIDEQFF. The CDR3 nucleotides are TGTGCCAGCAGCCAGGACAGGGGGCTAATCGATGAGCAGTTCTTC.

The J gene is TRBJ2-2, the V gene TRBV11-3; D is undetermined. Germline CDR1 is SGHNT and CDR2 is YENEEA. The V end was cut by 3 bases, the J end by 1 base, with 3 bases between. The CDR3 is 13 amino acids. In DNA, the CDR3 is TGTGCCAGCAGCTTCTTGAACACCGGGGAGCTGTTTTTT. Translating it yields CASSFLNTGELFF.

CDR3 residues: CASRQDGLYEQYF. The CDR3 nucleotides read TGTGCCAGCAGGCAGGACGGCCTCTACGAGCAGTACTTC. The chain recombines TRBV2 with TRBJ2-7; D is undetermined. Germline loops: CDR1 SNHLY, CDR2 FYNNEI. The CDR3 runs 13 residues. The V end was cut by 6 bases, the J end by 3 bases, with 12 bases between. Complete variable domain (other parts from reference TRBV2 and TRBJ2-7): EPEVTQTPSHQVTQMGQEVILRCVPISNHLYFYWYRQILGQKVEFLVSFYNNEISEKSEIFDDQFSVERPDGSNFTLKIRSTKLEDSAMYFCASRQDGLYEQYFGPGTRLTVT.

In nucleotides, the CDR3 is TGCGCCAGCAGTAAGACAGGGAGCTCCTACGAGCAGTACTTC. Residues: CASSKTGSSYEQYF. The chain uses TRBV5-1 and TRBJ2-7, with 7 bases identical to TRBD1. Germline CDR1 reads SGHRS; CDR2 reads YFSETQ. This CDR3 is built from 14 residues. The trim removed 5 bases at V and 0 bases at J, leaving 5 bases unmatched.

The chain is built from TRBV7-2 and TRBJ1-1; D is ambiguous. The CDR3 runs to 15 residues. Trimming stripped 0 bases from V and 0 bases from J, with 8 bases between. Germline V CDR1 and CDR2: SGHTA, FQGNSA. CDR3 bases: TGTGCCAGCAGCTTAGCTGGCACTTTGAACACTGAAGCTTTCTTT. It yields the protein CASSLAGTLNTEAFF.

This clonotype has only one observation. The V gene is TRBV10-3, the J gene TRBJ2-7; TRBD2 agrees at 7 bases. There are 15 residues in the CDR3. Germline CDR1 and CDR2: ENHRY and SYGVKD. V was pared by 0 bases and J by 4 bases, with 6 bases of the junction left unmatched. The CDR3 nucleotides read TGTGCCATCAGTGAGTCGACTAGCAACAGGTACGAGCAGTACTTC. Amino acids: CAISESTSNRYEQYF.

This sequence joins TRBV4-1 and TRBJ2-1; 9 bases align to TRBD2. The length of the CDR3 is 17 residues. V shed 0 bases and J 3 bases; nucleotides not matched to a gene: 6. CDR1 is MGHRA and CDR2 is YSYEKL in the germline V gene. The CDR3 nucleotides read TGCGCCAGCAGCCAAGATCGCGGGACTAGCAGCTACAATGAGCAGTTCTTC. Translation: CASSQDRGTSSYNEQFF.

This clonotype was observed a single time. The V gene is TRBV10-1, the J gene TRBJ1-2; D unclear. Germline V lookup: CDR1 WNHNN, CDR2 SYGVQD (reference sequence). The ends were cut back, 0 bases at V and 2 bases at J, with 4 bases in the middle. CDR3 length: 13 amino acids. CDR3 coding DNA: TGCGCCAGCAGTGAGTCTTTAAACTATGGCTACACCTTC. It translates to CASSESLNYGYTF.

V usage is TRBV3-1 and J usage is TRBJ2-1; D is unresolved. The CDR3 extends over 14 amino acids. Trimming stripped 6 bases from V and 7 bases from J, with 16 bases between. CDR1 is LGHDT and CDR2 is YNNKEL in the germline V gene (reference sequence). The CDR3, as DNA: TGTGCCAGCAGACTCGGCAGTGGGCTGAATGAGCAGTTCTTC. It specifies CASRLGSGLNEQFF.

The chain links TRBV12-3 or TRBV12-4 to TRBJ2-7, with D hard to call. V lost 8 bases, J lost 5 bases, and 10 bases lay in between. This CDR3 is built from 11 residues. CDR3 protein: CASARSNEQYF. The CDR3, as DNA: TGTGCCAGCGCCCGGTCCAACGAGCAGTACTTC.

V gene TRBV23-1 combines with J gene TRBJ2-1; 9 bases line up with TRBD1. TRBV23-1 is marked as an open reading frame, function uncertain. Trimming removed 8 bases from V and 3 bases from J; junction bases left unmatched: 8. The CDR3 loop spans 15 amino acids. The CDR3 DNA sequence: TGCGCCAGCCGGAACAGGGGGCGGAACTACAATGAGCAGTTCTTC. Amino acid sequence: CASRNRGRNYNEQFF.

The V gene is TRBV10-1, the J gene TRBJ2-1; tentative D call: TRBD1 (6 bases). Germline V gives CDR1 WNHNN, CDR2 SYGVQD (reference sequence). There are 16 residues in the CDR3. The germline V and J ends were trimmed by 4 bases and 8 bases, with 21 bases remaining between them. In DNA form, the CDR3 reads TGCGCCAGCAGTGGGGTTACAGGGACCCCTCTGGATGAGCAGTTCTTC. Residues: CASSGVTGTPLDEQFF.

The CDR3 region is CSARAGSVRDTQYF. CDR3 in DNA: TGCAGTGCTAGAGCAGGAAGCGTAAGGGATACGCAGTATTTT. The chain is built from TRBV20-1 and TRBJ2-3, with D hard to call. The CDR3 has 14 residues. V shed 1 base and J shed 6 bases, with 14 bases lying between them. Germline values: CDR1 DFQATT, CDR2 SNEGSKA (reference sequence).

CDR3 residues: CAIGFSRGQYYGYTF. CDR3 DNA sequence: TGTGCCATCGGGTTCTCCCGGGGACAGTACTATGGCTACACCTTC. The V gene is TRBV10-3, the J gene TRBJ1-2, with 7 nucleotides matching TRBD1. The CDR3 length is 15 residues. The V gene's germline CDR1 is ENHRY and CDR2 SYGVKD. V lost 8 bases to trimming and J lost 3 bases; unmatched junction nucleotides: 12.

V usage is TRBV6-1 and J usage is TRBJ2-7, with no clear D. Germline CDR1 reads MNHNS; CDR2 reads SASEGT. V was cut by 1 base and J by 1 base, with 8 bases left in between. This CDR3 is built from 14 residues. The CDR3 loop is CASSEDVRSYEQYV. Written as DNA, the CDR3 is TGTGCCAGCAGTGAAGATGTCAGATCCTACGAGCAGTACGTC.

This clonotype was recorded a few times. The chain joins TRBV18 to TRBJ1-2, with TRBD1 matching 9 bases. The germline V gene encodes CDR1 KGHSH and CDR2 LQKENI. J gave up 5 bases and V 2 bases, and 6 bases lay outside the gene matches. The CDR3 length is 15 residues. The CDR3: CASSPAGTGPYGYTF. The CDR3 bases are TGTGCCAGCTCACCAGCGGGGACAGGGCCATATGGCTACACCTTC.